This TCR beta chain appears in the sequencing data of a study of T-cell memory formation after mild COVID-19. Ten or more counts support this clonotype. Per the germline V gene, CDR1 is LGHNA and CDR2 is YNFKEQ. This CDR3 region has 18 residues. Trimming cost V 7 bases and J 0 bases, with 19 bases left between them. Libraries for TCRalpha and TCRbeta carried sample barcodes and unique molecular identifiers via 5'RACE. TCRdb independently ran MiXCR on the 5' RACE reads; one entry per CDR3 protein. Of roughly 200,000 distinct CDR3 sequences in the sample, 15% to 20% are singletons; the top ten hold roughly 2.4%.

Sample: PBMCs or a T cell subset sorted from them (not recorded which). This chain joins TRBV4-2 and TRBJ2-6; possible D gene TRBD2, 6 bases. This TCR derives from an adult woman who had mild COVID-19 (a few samples of this study predate the infection). Cell type and time point are not known. The CDR3 reads CASKDGGGQVSGANVLTF. CDR3 bases: TGTGCCAGCAAAGATGGGGGAGGCCAAGTCTCTGGGGCCAACGTCCTGACTTTC.